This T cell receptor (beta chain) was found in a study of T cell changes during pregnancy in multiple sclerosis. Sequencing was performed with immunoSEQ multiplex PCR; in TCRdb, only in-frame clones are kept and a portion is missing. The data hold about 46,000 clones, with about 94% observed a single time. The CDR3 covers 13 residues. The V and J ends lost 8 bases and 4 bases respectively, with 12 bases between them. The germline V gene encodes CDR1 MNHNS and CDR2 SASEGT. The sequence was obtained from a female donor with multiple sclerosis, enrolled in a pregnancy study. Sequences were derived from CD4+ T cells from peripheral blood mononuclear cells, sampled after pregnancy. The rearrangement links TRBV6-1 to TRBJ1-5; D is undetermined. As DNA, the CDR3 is TGTGCCAGCCTCCGTGAGTGGAATCAGCCCCAGCATTTT. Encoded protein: CASLREWNQPQHF.